This T cell receptor (beta chain) appears in the sequencing data of a study of cytomegalovirus exposure and HLA in healthy donors. V was trimmed by 0 bases and J by 5 bases, leaving 17 bases between them. This CDR3 spans 17 amino acids. Germline loops: CDR1 SGHKS, CDR2 YYEKEE (reference sequence). Primers included in the PCR were 60 Vbeta and 13 Jbeta primers. Sequencing used immunoSEQ multiplex PCR; TCRdb keeps in-frame clones, though not all of them. The sample lists approximately 150,000 clones; more than 65% were seen once. Study observations and caveats: The authors excluded some V segments, including TRBV6-2 and TRBV6-3, as indistinguishable.

As regards this clone: The antigen is not known.

This receptor was taken from a man younger than 35 in good health and CMV-seropositive. The chain employs TRBV5-5 and TRBJ1-4; D unclear. Sequenced sample: PBMCs. The CDR3 bases are TGTGCCAGCAGCTTGGATTATTCAGGCCGCGGGAATGAAAAACTGTTTTTT. The encoded protein is CASSLDYSGRGNEKLFF.